A single sample is the source of the 17 T cell receptor beta chains below, sequenced in a study of spatial heterogeneity in lung cancer. General observations from the study: For expanded intratumoral alpha and beta TCRs, counts tracked tumor mutation counts.

MiXCR, run by TCRdb on the 5' RACE reads, gives a single entry per CDR3 protein. The sample lists 13,000 or so distinct CDR3 sequences, approximately 5.6% occurring once. Time point specified: sample taken at primary tumor resection. Their antigen targets remain unknown. This specimen consisted of lung tumor tissue, obtained at surgery. The receptors stem from a female donor with early-stage non-small cell lung cancer.

This clonotype is labeled medium-sized. This beta chain is off target for a library built for alpha chains, so its abundance means little. V is TRBV2 and J is TRBJ2-7; D is undetermined. Germline V gene data show CDR1 as SNHLY and CDR2 as FYNNEI. The CDR3 is 12 residues long. V shed 0 bases and J shed 3 bases, with 3 bases lying between them. DNA of the CDR3: TGTGCCAGCAGTGAAGCAGACTACGAGCAGTACTTC. Its protein product is CASSEADYEQYF.

The table lists this clonotype with many counts. This beta chain was picked up by a library intended for alpha chains and is off target, so its count carries little meaning. The V and J genes are TRBV5-4 and TRBJ2-2, with D possibly TRBD1 on 5 matching bases. The CDR3 sequence is 17 residues long. V was clipped by 0 bases and J by 5 bases, with 17 bases between them. The germline V gene has CDR1 SGHNT and CDR2 YYREEE (reference sequence). As DNA, the CDR3 is TGTGCCAGCAGCTTGGGAGTTGACAGAGTGAGGACCGGGGAGCTGTTTTTT. This sequence encodes CASSLGVDRVRTGELFF.

A note on this clonotype: This beta chain is a stray sequence in a library constructed for alpha chains; its clone size is not meaningful. V and J are TRBV12-3 or TRBV12-4 and TRBJ2-4; 8 nucleotides agree with TRBD1. Trimming at V came to 2 bases and at J to 0 bases, leaving 6 bases not matched to a gene. The CDR3 is made up of 17 amino acids. The CDR3 nucleotides are TGTGCCAGCAGTTTAAGGACAGGGATACTAGCCAAAAACATTCAGTACTTC. It translates to CASSLRTGILAKNIQYF.

The sample holds many counts of this clonotype. This beta chain lies outside the target of a library built for alpha chains; its clone size means little. The chain carries TRBV12-3 or TRBV12-4 and TRBJ1-2; 9 nucleotides agree with TRBD1. V shed 5 bases, J shed 6 bases, and the junction held 10 bases outside the gene matches. The CDR3 is 15 residues long. The chain's CDR3 is CASSPTGQGGHGYTF. CDR3 DNA sequence: TGTGCCAGCAGTCCGACGGGACAGGGCGGCCATGGCTACACCTTC.

This clonotype was seen repeatedly, ten times or more. Little can be read into the size of this beta chain, an off-target read in a library designed for alpha chains. This chain joins TRBV11-2 and TRBJ1-1, with D perhaps TRBD1 (5 bases). The CDR3 runs 12 residues. The V end was cut by 5 bases, the J end by 10 bases, with 14 bases between. Germline CDR1 and CDR2: SGHAT and FQNNGV. CDR3 loop: CASSTIQGRAFF. CDR3 nucleotide sequence: TGTGCCAGCAGCACCATTCAGGGTAGAGCTTTCTTT.

This clonotype was detected ten times or more. This beta chain is an unintended read in a library built for alpha chains; its size means little. The chain joins TRBV7-6 to TRBJ2-3, with 12 bases identical to TRBD2. With V trimmed by 6 bases and J by 2 bases, 6 bases remained unmatched. Germline assignment: CDR1 SGHVS and CDR2 FNYEAQ. CDR3 length: 16 residues. The CDR3 DNA sequence: TGTGCCAGCAGTTCAAGGACTAGCGGGGCCACAGATACGCAGTATTTT. It specifies CASSSRTSGATDTQYF. Full variable domain (remainder filled in from reference TRBV7-6 and TRBJ2-3): GAGVSQSPRYKVTKRGQDVALRCDPISGHVSLYWYRQALGQGPEFLTYFNYEAQQDKSGLPNDRFSAERPEGSISTLTIQRTEQRDSAMYRCASSSRTSGATDTQYFGPGTRLTVL.

By proportion, this clonotype is medium-sized. Little can be read into the size of this beta chain, an off-target read in a library designed for alpha chains. The gene calls are TRBV11-2 and TRBJ2-7; D gene ambiguous. Trimming stripped 1 base from V and 1 base from J, with 8 bases between. CDR1 is SGHAT, CDR2 FQNNGV, per germline. The CDR3 contains 14 residues. DNA of the CDR3: TGTGCCAGCAGCTTAGTGCTAACATCCTACGAGCAGTACTTC. It specifies CASSLVLTSYEQYF. Together with reference TRBV11-2 and TRBJ2-7, the CDR3 gives the full variable domain: EAGVAQSPRYKIIEKRQSVAFWCNPISGHATLYWYQQILGQGPKLLIQFQNNGVVDDSQLPKDRFSAERLKGVDSTLKIQPAKLEDSAVYLCASSLVLTSYEQYFGPGTRLTVT.

This clonotype was recorded at least ten times. This beta chain is a stray read from a library made for alpha chains; its abundance is not meaningful. The chain combines TRBV12-3 or TRBV12-4 with TRBJ2-7; D is ambiguous. V was trimmed by 3 bases and J by 4 bases, leaving 10 bases between them. The CDR3 sequence is 13 residues long. CDR3 coding DNA: TGTGCCAGCAGTTTGGGCAGCGTTTACGAGCAGTACTTC. It encodes CASSLGSVYEQYF.

This clonotype was counted ten times or more. Since it is a stray read in a library aimed at alpha chains, this beta chain has a size that is not meaningful. This rearrangement joins TRBV3-1 to TRBJ1-2; 8 bases line up with TRBD1. The CDR3 has 15 amino acids. The germline V gene encodes CDR1 LGHDT and CDR2 YNNKEL (reference sequence). The V and J ends lost 8 bases and 8 bases, in that order; junction bases with no gene match: 16. CDR3 sequence: CASGGLGQENRGYTF. The DNA for the CDR3 is TGTGCCAGCGGGGGTTTGGGACAGGAGAACAGGGGCTACACCTTC.

This clonotype has ten or more counts. The library was built for alpha chains, so this beta chain is an off-target read and its size means little. The genes are TRBV20-1 and TRBJ1-1; 7 positions agree with TRBD1. Trimming at V came to 2 bases and at J to 1 base, leaving 4 bases not matched to a gene. Germline V gene lookup returns CDR1 DFQATT and CDR2 SNEGSKA (reference sequence). The CDR3 covers 14 residues. In DNA, the CDR3 is TGCAGTGCTAGAATAGGGGGCTGGAACACTGAAGCTTTCTTT. It codes for CSARIGGWNTEAFF.

This clonotype was seen at least ten times. The library was prepared for alpha chains; this beta chain is a stray read, so its frequency means little. The chain is built from TRBV25-1 and TRBJ2-5; 10 nucleotides line up with TRBD2. The germline CDR1 and CDR2 sequences are MGHDK and SYGVNS. Trimming took 7 bases from V and 6 from J; bases not matched to a gene: 5. The CDR3 totals 13 residues. The CDR3 nucleotides read TGTGCCAGCACCCCACTAGCGGGGAAGACCCAGTACTTC. Its translation is CASTPLAGKTQYF.

This clonotype was counted ten times or more. This beta chain lies outside the target of a library built for alpha chains; its clone size means little. This sequence joins TRBV6-6 and TRBJ1-4; the D gene is possibly TRBD1 (6 bases). The CDR3 runs 17 residues. V lost 7 bases, J lost 8 bases, and 26 bases lay in between. Germline V gene lookup returns CDR1 MNHNY and CDR2 SVGAGI (reference sequence). The CDR3 DNA sequence: TGTGCCAGCAACCGGGGGGCGTCACCCGTCTTATCCGAAAAACTGTTTTTT. Protein sequence: CASNRGASPVLSEKLFF.

This clonotype occurred many times. This beta chain lies outside the target of a library built for alpha chains; its clone size means little. The genes are TRBV30 and TRBJ2-5, with 10 nucleotides matching TRBD1. Germline loops: CDR1 GTSNPN, CDR2 SVGIG (reference sequence). V was clipped by 0 bases and J by 5 bases; unmatched bases: 6. The CDR3 sequence is 15 residues long. The CDR3, as DNA: TGTGCCTGGAGTGTCGGACAGGGGGTACTGGAGACCCAGTACTTC. This codes for CAWSVGQGVLETQYF.

This clonotype was seen repeatedly, ten times or more. Being off target in a library aimed at alpha chains, this beta chain has a size of little meaning. The chain joins TRBV5-1 to TRBJ1-4, with D possibly TRBD1 on 5 matching bases. V shed 4 bases and J shed 0 bases, with 10 bases lying between them. The CDR3 loop spans 15 amino acids. Germline V lookup: CDR1 SGHRS, CDR2 YFSETQ. CDR3 in DNA: TGCGCCAGCAGCCGGGACCCCTCAACTAATGAAAAACTGTTTTTT. Encoded protein: CASSRDPSTNEKLFF.

This clonotype was picked up many times. Because this beta chain is a stray read in a library intended to capture alpha chains, its abundance should not be given much weight. The V call is TRBV27, the J call TRBJ1-5; no firm D call. The germline gives CDR1 MNHEY, CDR2 SMNVEV (reference sequence). Trimming shortened V by 8 bases and J by 5 bases, and 13 bases separated the two germline ends. The CDR3 has 13 residues. CDR3 region: CASGIGRDQPQHF. CDR3 bases: TGTGCCAGCGGAATTGGACGGGATCAGCCCCAGCATTTT.

The sample holds many counts of this clonotype. This beta chain came through as a stray read in a library set up for alpha chains, and its size says little. The gene calls are TRBV6-1 and TRBJ1-1; D may be TRBD1 (6 bases). The V end was cut by 7 bases, the J end by 3 bases, with 15 bases between. CDR1 and CDR2 from the germline V gene are MNHNS and SASEGT. The CDR3 loop spans 14 amino acids. Here the CDR3 reads CASNVQGRDTEAFF. CDR3 coding DNA: TGTGCCAGCAACGTACAGGGAAGGGACACTGAAGCTTTCTTT.

This clonotype was picked up many times. Because this beta chain is a stray read in a library intended to capture alpha chains, its abundance should not be given much weight. The chain recombines TRBV12-3 or TRBV12-4 with TRBJ2-1; tentative D call: TRBD1 (5 bases). The length of the CDR3 is 12 residues. V shed 3 bases and J shed 9 bases, with 9 bases lying between them. This CDR3 reads CASSFRQLEQFF. The CDR3 DNA follows: TGTGCCAGCAGTTTCAGACAGCTTGAGCAGTTCTTC.